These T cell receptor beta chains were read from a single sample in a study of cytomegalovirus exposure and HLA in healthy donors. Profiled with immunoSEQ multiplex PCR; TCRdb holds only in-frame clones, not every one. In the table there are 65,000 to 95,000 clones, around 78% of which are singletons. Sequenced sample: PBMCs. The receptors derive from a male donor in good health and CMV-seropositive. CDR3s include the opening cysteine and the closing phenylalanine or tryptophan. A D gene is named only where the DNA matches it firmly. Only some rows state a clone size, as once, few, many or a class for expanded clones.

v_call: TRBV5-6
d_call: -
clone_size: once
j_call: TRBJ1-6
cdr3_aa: CASTTVGSYNSPLHF
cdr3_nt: TGTGCCAGCACCACGGTTGGCTCCTATAATTCACCCCTCCACTTT

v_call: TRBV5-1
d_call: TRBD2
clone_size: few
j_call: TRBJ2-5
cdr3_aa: CASSLGAGDLRETQYF
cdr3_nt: TGCGCCAGCAGCTTGGGAGCGGGGGACCTCCGGGAGACCCAGTACTTC

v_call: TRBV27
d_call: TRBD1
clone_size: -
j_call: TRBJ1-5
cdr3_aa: CASLQGGSNQPQHF
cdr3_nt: TGTGCCAGCCTTCAGGGGGGAAGCAATCAGCCCCAGCATTTT

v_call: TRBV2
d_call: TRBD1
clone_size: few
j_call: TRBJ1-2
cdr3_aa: CASREFRDRIPTGYGYTF
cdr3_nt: TGTGCCAGCAGAGAATTCCGGGACAGAATACCCACTGGGTATGGCTACACCTTC

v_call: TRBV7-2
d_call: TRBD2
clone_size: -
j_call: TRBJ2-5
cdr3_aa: CASGSVLLGTSRETQYF
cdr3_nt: TGTGCCAGCGGCAGCGTCCTGCTAGGGACTAGTCGAGAGACCCAGTACTTC

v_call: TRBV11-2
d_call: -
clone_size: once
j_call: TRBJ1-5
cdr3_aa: CASSYVRGRPQHF
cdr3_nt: TGTGCCAGCAGCTACGTGCGAGGGAGGCCCCAGCATTTT

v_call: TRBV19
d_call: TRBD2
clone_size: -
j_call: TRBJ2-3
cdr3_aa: CASRSVWRETSDTQYF
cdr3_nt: TGTGCCAGTAGATCGGTTTGGCGGGAGACGTCAGATACGCAGTATTTT

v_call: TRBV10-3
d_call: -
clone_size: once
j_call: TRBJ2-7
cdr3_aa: CAISESDREFYEQYF
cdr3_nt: TGTGCCATCAGTGAGTCAGACAGAGAGTTCTACGAGCAGTACTTC

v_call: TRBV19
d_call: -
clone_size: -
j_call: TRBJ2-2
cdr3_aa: CASSPARGRAGELFF
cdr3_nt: TGTGCCAGTAGTCCGGCCAGGGGACGGGCCGGGGAGCTGTTTTTT

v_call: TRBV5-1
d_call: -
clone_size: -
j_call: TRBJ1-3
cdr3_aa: CASSLAGYGNTIYF
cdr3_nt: TGCGCCAGCAGCTTGGCAGGGTACGGAAACACCATATATTTT

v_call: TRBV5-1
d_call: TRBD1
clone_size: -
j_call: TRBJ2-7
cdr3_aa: CASSQPGGTGVHEQYF
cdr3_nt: TGCGCCAGCAGCCAGCCCGGTGGGACAGGGGTCCACGAGCAGTACTTC

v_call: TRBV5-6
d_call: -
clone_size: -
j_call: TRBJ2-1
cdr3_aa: CASSLGLLASYNEQFF
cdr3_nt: TGTGCCAGCAGCTTGGGCTTACTAGCTTCCTACAATGAGCAGTTCTTC

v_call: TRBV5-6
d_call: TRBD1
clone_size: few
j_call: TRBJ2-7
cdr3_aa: CASSFRDRGTYEQYF
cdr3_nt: TGTGCCAGCAGCTTCCGGGACAGGGGTACCTACGAGCAGTACTTC

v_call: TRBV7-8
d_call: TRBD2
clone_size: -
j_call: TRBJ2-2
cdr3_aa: CASSFRPAGVGTGELFF
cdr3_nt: TGTGCCAGCAGCTTTCGTCCAGCGGGAGTAGGCACCGGGGAGCTGTTTTTT